The present entry profiles one T cell receptor beta chain with its context. Its antigen is unidentified. This entry comes from a study of cytomegalovirus exposure and HLA in healthy donors. This PCR relied on a set of 60 Vbeta primers and 13 Jbeta primers. Profiled with immunoSEQ multiplex PCR; TCRdb holds only in-frame clones, not every one. The repertoire holds about 130,000 clones, with approximately 84% as singletons. The study's findings and limits: Compared with the roughly 700-donor mean, an Asian-associated ancestry cluster reportedly had fewer N-insertions, according to a later analysis.

The clonotype comes from a woman between 35 and 50 years old in good health and CMV-seronegative. Sequencing was performed on PBMCs.

The CDR3 DNA follows: TGTGCCAGCAGTGCCCCCGACAGGGTCAGCACCGGGGAGCTGTTTTTT. Residues: CASSAPDRVSTGELFF. The rearrangement joins TRBV6-6 to TRBJ2-2; 7 nucleotides align to TRBD1. Germline V gene sequence: CDR1 MNHNY, CDR2 SVGAGI (reference sequence). V lost 5 bases to trimming and J lost 4 bases; unmatched junction nucleotides: 10. The CDR3 length is 16 residues.